The subject of this entry is one TCR beta chain. After autologous stem cell transplantation all patients relapsed, and prior brentuximab vedotin exposure differed between cohorts. Germline-derived CDR1 and CDR2 are MDHEN and SYDVKM. With 5 bases clipped from V and 6 bases from J, the junction kept 10 bases outside the gene matches. The CDR3 contains 14 residues. This sample is part of a study of PD-1 blockade in classical Hodgkin lymphoma. Generated by immunoSEQ multiplex PCR, the TCRdb table keeps only in-frame clones and is missing some. Counted here are about 110,000 clones, about 88% occurring once; the ten biggest clones make up roughly 21%.

Material: peripheral blood mononuclear cells (PBMCs), obtained before the second cycle of nivolumab. This sequence originates from a human donor with classical Hodgkin lymphoma. The genes are TRBV28 and TRBJ2-7; 7 nucleotides line up with TRBD2. The CDR3 spells CASSPSGGSIEQYF. The CDR3 nucleotides are TGTGCCAGCAGTCCCTCGGGCGGGAGTATCGAGCAGTACTTC.